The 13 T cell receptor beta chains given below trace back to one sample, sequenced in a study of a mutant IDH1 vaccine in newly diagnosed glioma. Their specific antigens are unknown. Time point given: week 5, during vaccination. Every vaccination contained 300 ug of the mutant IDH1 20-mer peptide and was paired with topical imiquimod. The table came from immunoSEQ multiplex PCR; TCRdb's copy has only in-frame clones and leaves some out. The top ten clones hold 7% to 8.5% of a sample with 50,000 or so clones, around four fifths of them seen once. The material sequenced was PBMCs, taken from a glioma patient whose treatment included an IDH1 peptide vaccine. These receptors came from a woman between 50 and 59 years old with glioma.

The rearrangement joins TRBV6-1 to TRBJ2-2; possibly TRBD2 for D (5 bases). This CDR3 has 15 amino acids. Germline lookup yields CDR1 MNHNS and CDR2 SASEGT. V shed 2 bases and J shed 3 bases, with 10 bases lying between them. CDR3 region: CASSEYRDDTGELFF. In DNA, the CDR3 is TGTGCCAGCAGTGAATACCGGGATGACACCGGGGAGCTGTTTTTT.

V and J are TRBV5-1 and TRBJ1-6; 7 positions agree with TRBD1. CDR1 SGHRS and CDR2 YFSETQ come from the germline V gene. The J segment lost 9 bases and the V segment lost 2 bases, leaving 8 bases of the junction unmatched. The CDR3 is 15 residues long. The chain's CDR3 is CASSLNRGLASPLHF. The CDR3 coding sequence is TGCGCCAGCAGCTTAAACAGGGGATTGGCTTCACCCCTCCACTTT.

CDR3 in DNA: TGTGCCAGCAGCGCAGGGTTTAGCAATCAGCCCCAGCATTTT. Translated, it gives CASSAGFSNQPQHF. V gene TRBV9 combines with J gene TRBJ1-5; D is possibly TRBD1 (5 bases). CDR1 is SGDLS, CDR2 YYNGEE, per germline. Between the trimmed V and J ends, which lost 3 bases and 0 bases, there was a span of 7 bases. CDR3 length: 14 residues. Filled out from reference TRBV9 and TRBJ1-5, the complete variable domain reads DSGVTQTPKHLITATGQRVTLRCSPRSGDLSVYWYQQSLDQGLQFLIQYYNGEERAKGNILERFSAQQFPDLHSELNLSSLELGDSALYFCASSAGFSNQPQHFGDGTRLSIL.

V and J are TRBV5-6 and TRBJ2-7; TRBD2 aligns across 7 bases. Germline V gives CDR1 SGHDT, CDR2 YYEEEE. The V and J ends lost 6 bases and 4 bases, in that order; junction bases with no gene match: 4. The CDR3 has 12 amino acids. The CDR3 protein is CASIKAGYEQYF. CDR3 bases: TGTGCCAGCATAAAAGCGGGATACGAGCAGTACTTC.

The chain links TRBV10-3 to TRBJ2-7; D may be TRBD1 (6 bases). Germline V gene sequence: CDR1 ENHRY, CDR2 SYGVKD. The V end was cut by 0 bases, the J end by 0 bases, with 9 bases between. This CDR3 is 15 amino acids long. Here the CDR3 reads CAISESNRDSYEQYF. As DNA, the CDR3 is TGTGCCATCAGTGAGTCTAACAGGGACTCCTACGAGCAGTACTTC.

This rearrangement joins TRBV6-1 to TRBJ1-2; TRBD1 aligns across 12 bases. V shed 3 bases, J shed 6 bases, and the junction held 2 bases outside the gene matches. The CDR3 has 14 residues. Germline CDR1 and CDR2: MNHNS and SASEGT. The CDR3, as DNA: TGTGCCAGCAGTGAGGGGACAGGGGGCGATGGCTACACCTTC. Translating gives CASSEGTGGDGYTF.

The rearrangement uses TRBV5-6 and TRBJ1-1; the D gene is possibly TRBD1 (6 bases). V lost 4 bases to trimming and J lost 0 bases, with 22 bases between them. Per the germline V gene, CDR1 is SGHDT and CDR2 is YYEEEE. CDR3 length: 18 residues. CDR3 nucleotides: TGTGCCAGCAGCACTCGGTGGGGCAGGGGCGCCATGAACACTGAAGCTTTCTTT. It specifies CASSTRWGRGAMNTEAFF.

CDR3 in amino acids: CASSLDKLGEQYF. As DNA, the CDR3 is TGTGCCAGTAGTCTGGACAAGCTCGGGGAGCAGTACTTC. J is TRBJ2-7 and V is TRBV19, with a possible D match to TRBD1 (5 bases). Trimming shortened V by 5 bases and J by 7 bases, and 15 bases separated the two germline ends. Germline loops: CDR1 LNHDA, CDR2 SQIVND (reference sequence). The CDR3 length is 13 residues.

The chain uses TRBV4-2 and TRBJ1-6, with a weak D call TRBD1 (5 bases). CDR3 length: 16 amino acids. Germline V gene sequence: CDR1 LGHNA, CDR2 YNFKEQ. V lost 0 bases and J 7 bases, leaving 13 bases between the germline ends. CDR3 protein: CASSQDRGTLNSPLHF. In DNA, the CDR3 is TGTGCCAGCAGCCAAGATCGAGGGACCTTAAATTCACCCCTCCACTTT.

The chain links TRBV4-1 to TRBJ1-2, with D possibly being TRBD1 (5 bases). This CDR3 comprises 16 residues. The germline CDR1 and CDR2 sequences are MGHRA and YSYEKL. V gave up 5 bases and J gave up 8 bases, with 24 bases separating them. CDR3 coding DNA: TGCGCCAGCAGCACGCCCGAGGCCGGGACCAGGAAGGGCTACACCTTC. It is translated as CASSTPEAGTRKGYTF.

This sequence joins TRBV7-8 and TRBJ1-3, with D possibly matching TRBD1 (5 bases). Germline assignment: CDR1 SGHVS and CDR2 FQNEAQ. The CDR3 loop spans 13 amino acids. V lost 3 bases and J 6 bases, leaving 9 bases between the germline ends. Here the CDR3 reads CASSLGVENTIYF. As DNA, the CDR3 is TGTGCCAGCAGCTTGGGGGTTGAAAACACCATATATTTT. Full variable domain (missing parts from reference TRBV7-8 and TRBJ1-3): GAGVSQSPRYKVAKRGQDVALRCDPISGHVSLFWYQQALGQGPEFLTYFQNEAQLDKSGLPSDRFFAERPEGSVSTLKIQRTQQEDSAVYLCASSLGVENTIYFGEGSWLTVV.

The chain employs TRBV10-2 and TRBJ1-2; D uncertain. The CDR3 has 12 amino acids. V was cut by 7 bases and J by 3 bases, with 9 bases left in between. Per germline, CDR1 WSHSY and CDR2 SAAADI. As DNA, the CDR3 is TGCGCCAGCATGACGGACCACTATGGCTACACCTTC. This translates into CASMTDHYGYTF.

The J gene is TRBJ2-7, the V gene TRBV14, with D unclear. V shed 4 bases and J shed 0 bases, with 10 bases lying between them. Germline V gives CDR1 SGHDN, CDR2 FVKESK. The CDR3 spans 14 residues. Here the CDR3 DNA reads TGTGCCAGCAGCCTCGGGTGGAGCTCCTACGAGCAGTACTTC. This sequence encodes CASSLGWSSYEQYF.